Below, 26 T cell receptor beta chains from the same sample are listed, as sequenced in a study of T cells after yellow fever vaccination. A single record per CDR3 protein comes from TCRdb applying MiXCR to the 5' RACE reads. The table lists hundreds of thousands of distinct CDR3 sequences, roughly 22% of them singletons. The input for sequencing was PBMCs, taken less than 25 days after the first yellow fever vaccination. The receptor source for this set is a man aged 18 to 29 who received the YFV17D yellow fever vaccine.

The genes are TRBV7-2 and TRBJ1-1; 9 positions match TRBD1. Germline CDR1 is SGHTA and CDR2 is FQGNSA. The CDR3 is made up of 14 amino acids. Trimming at V came to 3 bases and at J to 6 bases, leaving 5 bases not matched to a gene. CDR3 nucleotide sequence: TGTGCCAGCAGCTTGACAGGGGGGGCGGCTGAAGCTTTCTTT. Its translation is CASSLTGGAAEAFF.

This clonotype appeared a few times. V and J are TRBV6-1 and TRBJ2-2; 11 bases map to TRBD2. V shed 6 bases and J 5 bases; nucleotides not matched to a gene: 14. This CDR3 spans 18 amino acids. Germline CDR1 reads MNHNS; CDR2 reads SASEGT. CDR3 in DNA: TGTGCCAGCAGGAGACTAGCGGGGACAACCGGGATTACCGGGGAGCTGTTTTTT. Its translation is CASRRLAGTTGITGELFF.

The V gene is TRBV12-3 or TRBV12-4, the J gene TRBJ2-3, with 8 bases matching TRBD2. The ends lost 5 bases at V and 6 bases at J; junction bases unmatched: 7. The CDR3 runs 14 residues. CDR3 protein: CASSPGTRTDTQYF. The CDR3 DNA reads as TGTGCCAGCAGTCCCGGGACTAGGACGGATACGCAGTATTTT.

This clonotype was found many times. The chain joins TRBV7-2 to TRBJ2-3, with a possible D match to TRBD1 (5 bases). Germline CDR1 is SGHTA and CDR2 is FQGNSA. V was cut by 5 bases and J by 1 base, with 7 bases left in between. This CDR3 is built from 13 residues. Here the CDR3 reads CASSKQGTDTQYF. CDR3 DNA sequence: TGTGCCAGCAGCAAACAGGGCACAGATACGCAGTATTTT.

Only a few counts were recorded for this clonotype. The J gene is TRBJ1-6, the V gene TRBV6-1; TRBD1 agrees at 7 bases. The trim removed 3 bases at V and 9 bases at J, leaving 2 bases unmatched. CDR1 and CDR2 from the germline V gene are MNHNS and SASEGT. The CDR3 is 13 amino acids. The CDR3 nucleotides read TGTGCCAGCAGTGAGGACAGGAGTTCACCCCTCCACTTT. This translates into CASSEDRSSPLHF.

The chain joins TRBV6-1 to TRBJ2-3, with 8 bases matching TRBD2. CDR1 MNHNS and CDR2 SASEGT come from the germline V gene. The CDR3 totals 14 residues. Trimming at V came to 8 bases and at J to 0 bases, leaving 4 bases not matched to a gene. The CDR3, as DNA: TGTGCCAGCCGTCGGGGGGGTAGCACAGATACGCAGTATTTT. It translates to CASRRGGSTDTQYF.

The chain uses TRBV5-5 and TRBJ2-7; TRBD1 might be the D (5 bases). V lost 4 bases and J 1 base, leaving 15 bases between the germline ends. Germline CDR1 and CDR2: SGHKS and YYEKEE (reference sequence). The CDR3 extends over 15 amino acids. The CDR3 nucleotides read TGTGCCAGCAGCGCAGCAGGGATATGGTCCTACGAGCAGTACTTC. This translates into CASSAAGIWSYEQYF.

A few counts support this clonotype. The V gene is TRBV30, the J gene TRBJ2-7; no clear D gene. The ends were cut back, 8 bases at V and 5 bases at J, with 13 bases in the middle. CDR1 is GTSNPN and CDR2 is SVGIG in the germline V gene (reference sequence). This CDR3 is built from 11 residues. In DNA form, the CDR3 reads TGTGCCCGGTCGTCCGCCAACGAGCAGTACTTC. Encoded protein: CARSSANEQYF.

This clonotype was seen only a few times. This chain uses TRBV4-3 with TRBJ2-7; D unresolved. The CDR3 contains 10 residues. From germline, CDR1 is LGHNA and CDR2 YSLEER. V lost 8 bases and J 7 bases, leaving 9 bases between the germline ends. The CDR3 reads CASRFWEQYV. The CDR3 bases are TGCGCCAGCCGCTTCTGGGAGCAGTACGTC.

The chain uses TRBV11-2 and TRBJ2-3; D remains unclear. CDR3 length equals 16 residues. Germline CDR1 reads SGHAT; CDR2 reads FQNNGV. Trimming shortened V by 2 bases and J by 2 bases, and 14 bases separated the two germline ends. As DNA, the CDR3 is TGTGCCAGCAGCTTACCCTGGTCCCAGTACACAGATACGCAGTATTTT. Protein product: CASSLPWSQYTDTQYF. The full variable domain, in which reference TRBV11-2 and TRBJ2-3 provide the parts outside the CDR3, is EAGVAQSPRYKIIEKRQSVAFWCNPISGHATLYWYQQILGQGPKLLIQFQNNGVVDDSQLPKDRFSAERLKGVDSTLKIQPAKLEDSAVYLCASSLPWSQYTDTQYFGPGTRLTVL.

This clonotype was counted between two and nine times. The chain is built from TRBV4-1 and TRBJ2-7; TRBD2 aligns across 10 bases. This CDR3 contains 16 residues. Unmatched junction bases numbered 5, after V lost 0 bases and J lost 3 bases. Germline V CDR1 and CDR2: MGHRA, YSYEKL. The CDR3 DNA reads TGCGCCAGCAGCCAAGATCGTCTAGCGGGGGACTACGAGCAGTACGTC. It is translated as CASSQDRLAGDYEQYV.

V is TRBV4-2 and J is TRBJ2-3; TRBD2 matches 9 bases. This CDR3 spans 15 amino acids. Germline V gives CDR1 LGHNA, CDR2 YNFKEQ. J lost 2 bases, V lost 2 bases, and 2 bases had no gene match. CDR3 loop: CASSQSSGVTDTQYF. CDR3 DNA: TGTGCCAGCAGCCAATCTAGCGGGGTCACAGATACGCAGTATTTT.

This CDR3 is CSAGSGAGGYTF. Here the CDR3 DNA reads TGCAGTGCTGGGTCGGGGGCCGGGGGCTACACCTTC. V gene TRBV20-1 combines with J gene TRBJ1-2, with D perhaps matching TRBD1 (6 bases). V dropped 5 bases and J dropped 8 bases, with 15 bases sitting between them. Germline V gene sequence: CDR1 DFQATT, CDR2 SNEGSKA (reference sequence). The CDR3 covers 12 residues.

The chain joins TRBV28 to TRBJ1-5; D is undetermined. The V and J ends lost 4 bases and 2 bases respectively, with 15 bases between them. The CDR3 covers 16 residues. The germline V gene has CDR1 MDHEN and CDR2 SYDVKM. The DNA of the CDR3 is TGTGCCAGCAGTTCTCCCCAGCGCACTGGCAATCAGCCCCAGCATTTT. It codes for CASSSPQRTGNQPQHF.

J is TRBJ2-7 and V is TRBV6-2 or TRBV6-3; 9 bases match TRBD1. V dropped 1 base and J dropped 6; count of bases not matched to a gene: 4. The CDR3 is 14 amino acids. The V gene's germline CDR1 is MNHEY and CDR2 SVGEGT. The CDR3 nucleotides read TGTGCCAGCAGTTACTACAGGGGGCGCGTCGAGCAGTACGTC. Translated: CASSYYRGRVEQYV.

This clonotype came up a few times. This chain uses TRBV20-1 with TRBJ2-7; D ambiguous. The germline CDR1 and CDR2 sequences are DFQATT and SNEGSKA (reference sequence). Between the trimmed V and J ends, which lost 3 bases and 5 bases, there was a span of 8 bases. This CDR3 is built from 11 residues. CDR3 DNA: TGCAGTGCTAGGGGCCGGAACGAGCAGTACTTC. Protein sequence: CSARGRNEQYF.

This clonotype came up many times. The chain combines TRBV28 with TRBJ2-1; possibly TRBD1 or TRBD2 for D (6 bases each). There are 15 residues in the CDR3. With 11 bases removed from V and 0 bases from J, the gap between germline ends came to 17 bases. Germline CDR1 MDHEN, CDR2 SYDVKM. CDR3 bases: TGTGCCCTGCTGGCGTCGGGGGCCTCCTACAATGAGCAGTTCTTC. Translating it yields CALLASGASYNEQFF.

This clonotype was picked up a small number of times. V usage is TRBV6-2 or TRBV6-3 and J usage is TRBJ2-1; 7 positions match TRBD2. The CDR3 is 14 residues long. Looked up from germline, CDR1 is MNHEY and CDR2 is SVGEGT. Trimming at V came to 6 bases and at J to 4 bases, leaving 6 bases not matched to a gene. CDR3 protein: CASSELARYNEQFF. The CDR3, as DNA: TGTGCCAGCAGCGAACTAGCGCGGTACAATGAGCAGTTCTTC.

The CDR3 DNA sequence: TGCGCCAGCAGCTTGGACCGAAGTGGTTATAATTCACCCCTCCACTTT. This encodes CASSLDRSGYNSPLHF. The chain has TRBV5-1 and TRBJ1-6; D gene uncertain. CDR3 size: 16 residues. Germline CDR1 SGHRS, CDR2 YFSETQ. V was trimmed by 0 bases and J by 4 bases, leaving 11 bases between them.

The genes are TRBV5-1 and TRBJ2-6; D unresolved. This CDR3 has 13 amino acids. Trimming left V 7 bases short and J 2 bases short, with 7 bases between. The germline CDR1 and CDR2 sequences are SGHRS and YFSETQ. CDR3 region: CASSTAGANVLTF. The CDR3 DNA follows: TGCGCCAGCTCAACGGCTGGGGCCAACGTCCTGACTTTC.

J is TRBJ2-1 and V is TRBV28; no clear D. Germline V lookup: CDR1 MDHEN, CDR2 SYDVKM. The CDR3 runs to 10 residues. With 8 bases removed from V and 7 bases from J, the gap between germline ends came to 6 bases. The CDR3 region is CASGRNEQFF. The CDR3 DNA reads TGTGCCAGCGGGCGAAATGAGCAGTTCTTC. Together with reference TRBV28 and TRBJ2-1, the CDR3 gives the full variable domain: DVKVTQSSRYLVKRTGEKVFLECVQDMDHENMFWYRQDPGLGLRLIYFSYDVKMKEKGDIPEGYSVSREKKERFSLILESASTNQTSMYLCASGRNEQFFGPGTRLTVL.

This clonotype has a count of ten or more. V and J are TRBV5-1 and TRBJ2-5; 9 positions agree with TRBD1. The V and J ends lost 3 bases and 10 bases, in that order; junction bases with no gene match: 13. The CDR3 length is 15 residues. CDR1 and CDR2 from the germline V gene are SGHRS and YFSETQ. CDR3 DNA: TGCGCCAGCAGCTCCGGGACAGGGATTATTGGAGTCCAGTACTTC. Amino acid sequence: CASSSGTGIIGVQYF.

This clonotype was seen a handful of times. The chain carries TRBV7-8 and TRBJ2-7; 7 bases align to TRBD2. The V and J ends lost 5 bases and 0 bases, in that order; junction bases with no gene match: 4. Germline assignment: CDR1 SGHVS and CDR2 FQNEAQ. The CDR3 sequence is 14 residues long. The CDR3 DNA is TGTGCCAGCAGCCGGGGGGTTACCTCCTACGAGCAGTACTTC. Translation: CASSRGVTSYEQYF.

This clonotype was seen more than once but under ten times. The chain links TRBV4-3 to TRBJ2-1; D ambiguous. The CDR3 is 14 amino acids. Trimming took off 0 bases at V and 9 bases at J, with 12 bases between the two ends. The germline CDR1 and CDR2 sequences are LGHNA and YSLEER. CDR3 sequence reads: CASSQDSSSAEQFF. CDR3 nucleotide sequence: TGCGCCAGCAGCCAAGATTCGTCTTCTGCTGAGCAGTTCTTC.

This clonotype was counted only a few times. The chain employs TRBV23-1 and TRBJ2-5, with D perhaps matching TRBD1 (6 bases). TRBV23-1 is flagged as an ORF with uncertain function. This CDR3 is built from 16 residues. V gave up 7 bases and J gave up 1 base, with 19 bases separating them. The CDR3 DNA follows: TGCGCCAGCATCCTTCGGGGCAGGGGTCCCCAAGAGACCCAGTACTTC. Its translation: CASILRGRGPQETQYF.

V usage is TRBV10-3 and J usage is TRBJ2-3; D uncertain. The CDR3 totals 13 residues. Germline V lookup: CDR1 ENHRY, CDR2 SYGVKD. The germline V and J ends were trimmed by 5 bases and 4 bases, with 10 bases remaining between them. The CDR3 region has the DNA TGTGCCATCAGTAGCAGGCGGCCAGATACGCAGTATTTT. Protein product: CAISSRRPDTQYF.